Each of the 19 T cell receptor beta chains below was sequenced from the same sample in a study of graft-versus-host responses after intestinal transplantation. Repertoires were generated with immunoSEQ multiplex PCR, while TCRdb's copy carries only in-frame clones and drops some. The profile shows tens of thousands of clones, 92% of them singletons. Sequenced here: bone marrow, sampled approximately 700 days after intestinal transplantation. The receptor source for this set is a human patient who received an intestinal transplant, so some T cells may come from the graft donor.

J is TRBJ2-5 and V is TRBV2, with TRBD2 matching 9 bases. V was clipped by 4 bases and J by 6 bases; unmatched bases: 12. The CDR3 loop spans 16 amino acids. The V gene's germline CDR1 is SNHLY and CDR2 FYNNEI. This chain's CDR3 is CASSVFLVAGVKTQYF. The CDR3, as DNA: TGTGCCAGCAGTGTTTTTTTGGTAGCGGGGGTAAAGACCCAGTACTTC.

The chain joins TRBV5-5 to TRBJ2-7; no clear D gene. Trimming stripped 6 bases from V and 3 bases from J, with 7 bases between. This CDR3 is built from 11 residues. Germline CDR1 reads SGHKS; CDR2 reads YYEKEE (reference sequence). The CDR3: CASTENYEQYF. The DNA of the CDR3 is TGTGCCAGCACTGAAAACTACGAGCAGTACTTC.

The chain couples TRBV7-9 to TRBJ2-7, with 9 nucleotides matching TRBD1. Germline assignment: CDR1 SEHNR and CDR2 FQNEAQ (reference sequence). CDR3 length: 16 residues. V shed 5 bases, J shed 2 bases, and the junction held 10 bases outside the gene matches. CDR3 sequence: CASSQPTGGFAYEQYF. As DNA, the CDR3 is TGTGCCAGCAGCCAACCGACAGGGGGATTCGCCTACGAGCAGTACTTC.

V and J are TRBV6-6 and TRBJ2-7; D is possibly TRBD1 (5 bases). This CDR3 contains 13 residues. Between the trimmed V and J ends, which lost 7 bases and 5 bases, there was a span of 15 bases. From germline, CDR1 is MNHNY and CDR2 SVGAGI (reference sequence). The CDR3: CASNNLRGNEQYF. As DNA, the CDR3 is TGTGCCAGCAATAACTTAAGGGGTAACGAGCAGTACTTC.

This chain uses TRBV5-4 with TRBJ2-7, with unresolved D. The germline CDR1 and CDR2 sequences are SGHNT and YYREEE (reference sequence). The germline V and J ends were trimmed by 0 bases and 2 bases, with 9 bases remaining between them. The CDR3 has 14 residues. Here the CDR3 reads CASSLVTQTYEQYF. The CDR3 region has the DNA TGTGCCAGCAGCTTGGTGACGCAGACCTACGAGCAGTACTTC. Using reference TRBV5-4 and TRBJ2-7 for the parts outside the CDR3, the full variable domain is ETGVTQSPTHLIKTRGQQVTLRCSSQSGHNTVSWYQQALGQGPQFIFQYYREEENGRGNFPPRFSGLQFPNYSSELNVNALELDDSALYLCASSLVTQTYEQYFGPGTRLTVT.

The chain uses TRBV7-2 and TRBJ2-5; D not resolved. This CDR3 spans 14 amino acids. Germline loops: CDR1 SGHTA, CDR2 FQGNSA. Trimming shortened V by 3 bases and J by 3 bases, and 11 bases separated the two germline ends. CDR3 bases: TGTGCCAGCAGCTTCGGTCCGGGTAAAGAGACCCAGTACTTC. Protein: CASSFGPGKETQYF.

V is TRBV4-2 and J is TRBJ2-1, with D perhaps TRBD1 or TRBD2 (7 bases each). The CDR3 loop spans 19 amino acids. Germline CDR1 is LGHNA and CDR2 is YNFKEQ. Trimming pared 0 bases from V and 4 bases from J, leaving 22 bases between. The CDR3 region is CASSQDLTGDYSRYNEQFF. CDR3 DNA: TGTGCCAGCAGCCAAGATCTTACAGGGGACTACAGCCGTTACAATGAGCAGTTCTTC.

V gene TRBV6-1 combines with J gene TRBJ2-7, with unresolved D. V lost 3 bases and J 7 bases, leaving 13 bases between the germline ends. This CDR3 has 13 amino acids. Germline CDR1 is MNHNS and CDR2 is SASEGT. The CDR3 DNA is TGTGCCAGCAGTGAGTCTCAAACTCTGGAGCAGTACTTC. Protein: CASSESQTLEQYF.

This chain links TRBV5-1 with TRBJ2-7; 10 nucleotides line up with TRBD2. The junction had 10 bases not matched to a gene; V was cut back by 7 bases and J by 0 bases. The germline gives CDR1 SGHRS, CDR2 YFSETQ. This CDR3 is 16 amino acids long. The chain's CDR3 is CASFRLAGASSYEQYF. CDR3 DNA sequence: TGCGCCAGCTTTAGGCTAGCGGGAGCGTCCTCCTACGAGCAGTACTTC.

This clone was detected only a few times. The chain employs TRBV19 and TRBJ1-1; the match to TRBD1 covers 8 bases. Germline V gives CDR1 LNHDA, CDR2 SQIVND (reference sequence). V gave up 9 bases and J gave up 1 base; unmatched junction bases: 7. The CDR3 covers 14 residues. The CDR3 protein is CASHRTGRNTEAFF. CDR3 coding DNA: TGTGCCAGCCATCGGACAGGGCGGAACACTGAAGCTTTCTTT.

The CDR3 loop is CASSLGQLGYTF. For the CDR3, the DNA is TGTGCCAGCAGCTTAGGACAGCTAGGCTACACCTTC. This chain links TRBV7-9 with TRBJ1-2; D perhaps matches TRBD1 (5 bases). This CDR3 region has 12 residues. Germline CDR1 and CDR2: SEHNR and FQNEAQ (reference sequence). Trimming pared 1 base from V and 8 bases from J, leaving 8 bases between.

The chain has TRBV6-6 and TRBJ2-7; D possibly corresponds to TRBD1 (6 bases). CDR3 length: 15 residues. CDR1 is MNHNY and CDR2 is SVGAGI in the germline V gene (reference sequence). The V and J ends lost 7 bases and 5 bases respectively, with 21 bases between them. The CDR3 DNA reads TGTGCCAGCAATCGACGCCCCGGGACATCTGACGAGCAGTACTTC. Protein: CASNRRPGTSDEQYF.

This clone was picked up one time. The chain uses TRBV2 and TRBJ2-1; D unclear. V lost 2 bases and J lost 3, with 11 bases in between. Germline V gene data show CDR1 as SNHLY and CDR2 as FYNNEI. CDR3 length equals 15 residues. The CDR3 reads CASSEYEDVYNEQFF. The CDR3 nucleotides are TGTGCCAGCAGTGAATATGAGGACGTCTACAATGAGCAGTTCTTC.

V is TRBV2 and J is TRBJ1-1; TRBD1 aligns across 7 bases. The trim removed 8 bases at V and 5 bases at J, leaving 2 bases unmatched. Germline CDR1 reads SNHLY; CDR2 reads FYNNEI. This CDR3 is 11 amino acids long. DNA for the CDR3: TGTGCCAGCGACAGGGAGACTGAAGCTTTCTTT. Amino acids: CASDRETEAFF.

In this sample, this clone turned up a few times. This chain connects TRBV7-9 to TRBJ1-3; D not certain. The CDR3 runs to 12 residues. Trimming pared 3 bases from V and 3 bases from J, leaving 3 bases between. Germline CDR1 and CDR2: SEHNR and FQNEAQ (reference sequence). The CDR3 DNA is TGTGCCAGCAGCTTGAGTGGAAACACCATATATTTT. It codes for CASSLSGNTIYF.

CDR3: CASSPGGTDTQYF. DNA of the CDR3: TGTGCCAGCAGCCCGGGGGGGACAGATACGCAGTATTTT. The chain links TRBV4-2 to TRBJ2-3, with TRBD2 identical over 8 bases. This CDR3 has 13 residues. Germline CDR1 LGHNA, CDR2 YNFKEQ. V was clipped by 4 bases and J by 3 bases; unmatched bases: 0.

J is TRBJ1-6 and V is TRBV19, with D perhaps TRBD1 (6 bases). The CDR3 loop spans 14 amino acids. Germline V lookup: CDR1 LNHDA, CDR2 SQIVND (reference sequence). Trimming pared 4 bases from V and 4 bases from J, leaving 8 bases between. CDR3 amino acids: CASSTGEYNSPLHF. The CDR3 DNA reads TGTGCCAGTAGTACAGGGGAATATAATTCACCCCTCCACTTT. The full variable domain, with the rest looked up from reference TRBV19 and TRBJ1-6, is DGGITQSPKYLFRKEGQNVTLSCEQNLNHDAMYWYRQDPGQGLRLIYYSQIVNDFQKGDIAEGYSVSREKKESFPLTVTSAQKNPTAFYLCASSTGEYNSPLHFGNGTRLTVT.

The rearrangement joins TRBV7-9 to TRBJ2-1; D is possibly TRBD1 (5 bases). V gave up 0 bases and J gave up 3 bases, with 12 bases separating them. CDR1 is SEHNR, CDR2 FQNEAQ, per germline (reference sequence). The CDR3 totals 16 residues. The CDR3, as DNA: TGTGCCAGCAGCTTAGCCGCACAGGAACTCTACAATGAGCAGTTCTTC. The encoded protein is CASSLAAQELYNEQFF.

This chain connects TRBV6-6 to TRBJ2-2, with unresolved D. Trimming stripped 0 bases from V and 4 bases from J, with 9 bases between. CDR1 is MNHNY and CDR2 is SVGAGI in the germline V gene (reference sequence). This CDR3 comprises 15 residues. The CDR3 reads CASSYSIESTGELFF. The CDR3 DNA is TGTGCCAGCAGTTACTCTATCGAGAGCACCGGGGAGCTGTTTTTT.